Sequencing of this TCR beta chain was carried out in a study of cytomegalovirus exposure and HLA in healthy donors. Study context: An analysis done earlier identified 100 million to 140 million unique TCR beta sequences from about 180 million T cells.

Notes on this clone: What it recognizes is unknown.

Everyone who donated was a healthy bone marrow donor. These donors counted as nominally healthy when sampled, but unrecorded immune exposures were likely. This CDR3 has 13 residues. In germline, CDR1 is MNHEY, CDR2 SMNVEV (reference sequence). V was clipped by 6 bases and J by 1 base, with 9 bases between them. Whole-study results and caveats: Most TCR sequences were uncommon, yet certain public TCRs appeared in many donors.

The PCR ran on 60 Vbeta and 13 Jbeta primers. Measured with immunoSEQ multiplex PCR; TCRdb has only the in-frame clones, and not every one. The sample shows 100,000 to 150,000 clones, 75% to 85% of them seen only once. V and J are TRBV27 and TRBJ1-1; D is ambiguous. The specimen was PBMCs. This TCR came from a man between 18 and 29 years old in good health and CMV-seronegative. The CDR3 region is CASSRMRNTEAFF. For the CDR3, the DNA is TGTGCCAGCAGCCGCATGAGGAACACTGAAGCTTTCTTT.